This TCR beta chain stems from a study of CD8+CD57+ T cells in acquired aplastic anemia. The use of genomic DNA as template underpinned the TCR beta VDJ and CDR3 profiling. TCRdb used MiXCR to reprocess the reads, holding one entry per CDR3 protein. The sample holds hundreds of thousands of distinct CDR3 sequences, about a third seen once. The V end lost 4 bases, the J end lost 5 bases, and 14 bases lay between the germline ends. The CDR3 has 14 residues. Germline CDR1 reads SNHLY; CDR2 reads FYNNEI. This clonotype was observed a few times. Its antigen is still unknown. In patients chosen for sequencing, flow cytometry had shown CD8+CD57+ cell expansion. Overall study results and limits: Overlapping CD8+ CDR3 repertoires of patients and controls contained twenty-nine shared sequences.

This sequence was found in a human donor with aplastic anemia. Sequencing used sorted CD4+, CD8+, or CD8+CD57+ T cells (not recorded which) from PBMCs. The J gene is TRBJ1-2, the V gene TRBV2; the D gene is possibly TRBD1 (6 bases). The CDR3 spells CASSADSFRYGYTF. Here the CDR3 DNA reads TGTGCCAGCAGTGCGGACAGCTTTCGGTATGGCTACACCTTC.